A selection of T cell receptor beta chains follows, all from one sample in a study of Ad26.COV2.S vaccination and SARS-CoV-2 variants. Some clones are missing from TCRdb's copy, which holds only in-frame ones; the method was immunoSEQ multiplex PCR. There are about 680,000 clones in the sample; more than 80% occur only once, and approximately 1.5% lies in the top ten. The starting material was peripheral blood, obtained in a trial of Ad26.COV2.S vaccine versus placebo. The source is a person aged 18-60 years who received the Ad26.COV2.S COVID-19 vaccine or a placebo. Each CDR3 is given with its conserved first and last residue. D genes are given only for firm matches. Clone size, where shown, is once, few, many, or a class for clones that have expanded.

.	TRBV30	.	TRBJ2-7	CAWSVPQRGRLEQYF	TGTGCCTGGAGTGTACCCCAACGGGGGCGCCTCGAGCAGTACTTC
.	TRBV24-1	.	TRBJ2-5	CATLSAQETQYF	TGTGCCACCCTGTCAGCACAAGAGACCCAGTACTTC
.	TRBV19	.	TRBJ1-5	CASSFDINQPQHF	TGTGCCAGTAGTTTCGACATTAATCAGCCCCAGCATTTT
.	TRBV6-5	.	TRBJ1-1	CAAGARDTEAFF	TGTGCCGCAGGGGCTCGGGACACTGAAGCTTTCTTT
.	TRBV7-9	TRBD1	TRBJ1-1	CASSLGGTGWTEAFF	TGTGCCAGCAGCTTAGGAGGGACAGGGTGGACTGAAGCTTTCTTT
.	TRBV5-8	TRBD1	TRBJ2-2	CASSWDRGDTGELFF	TGTGCCAGCAGCTGGGACAGGGGGGATACCGGGGAGCTGTTTTTT
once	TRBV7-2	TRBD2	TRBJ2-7	CASSLALGPSGAASYEQYF	TGTGCCAGCAGCTTAGCGCTAGGGCCGAGCGGGGCTGCCTCCTACGAGCAGTACTTC
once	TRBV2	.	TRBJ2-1	CATAVGGEFF	TGTGCCACAGCAGTCGGCGGGGAGTTCTTC
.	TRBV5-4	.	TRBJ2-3	CASSLGPGTDTQYF	TGTGCCAGCAGCTTGGGCCCCGGCACAGATACGCAGTATTTT
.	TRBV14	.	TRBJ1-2	CASSQVGGDYGYTF	TGTGCCAGCAGCCAAGTTGGGGGCGACTATGGCTACACCTTC
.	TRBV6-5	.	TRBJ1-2	CASSYTSARYGYTF	TGTGCCAGCAGTTACACTTCTGCACGGTATGGCTACACCTTC
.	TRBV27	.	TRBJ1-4	CASSLGGAPTNEKLFF	TGTGCCAGCAGTTTAGGTGGGGCTCCAACTAATGAAAAACTGTTTTTT
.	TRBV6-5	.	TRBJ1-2	CASRARDKANYGYTF	TGTGCCAGCAGGGCTCGGGACAAAGCTAACTATGGCTACACCTTC
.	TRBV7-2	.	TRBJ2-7	CASSSPDSRGYEQYF	TGTGCCAGCAGCTCACCGGACAGCCGAGGCTACGAGCAGTACTTC
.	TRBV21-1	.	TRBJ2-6	CASSNGRQVNSGANVLTF	TGTGCCAGCAGCAATGGAAGACAGGTGAACTCTGGGGCCAACGTCCTGACTTTC
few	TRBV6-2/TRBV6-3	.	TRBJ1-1	CASSYTGGTEAFF	TGTGCCAGCAGTTACACGGGGGGTACTGAAGCTTTCTTT
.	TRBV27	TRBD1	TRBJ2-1	CASRGTGGHEQFF	TGTGCCAGCAGGGGGACAGGGGGGCATGAGCAGTTCTTC
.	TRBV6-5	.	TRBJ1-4	CASRADPKDEKLFF	TGTGCCAGCAGGGCAGACCCAAAGGATGAAAAACTGTTTTTT
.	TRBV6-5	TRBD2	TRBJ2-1	CASSPSGGSYNEQFF	TGTGCCAGCAGTCCCAGCGGGGGTTCCTACAATGAGCAGTTCTTC
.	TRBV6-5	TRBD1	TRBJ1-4	CASRTDRVGEKLFF	TGTGCCAGCAGGACGGACAGGGTTGGAGAAAAACTGTTTTTT
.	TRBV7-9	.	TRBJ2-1	CASSLEALAYNEQFF	TGTGCCAGCAGCTTAGAGGCACTAGCCTACAATGAGCAGTTCTTC
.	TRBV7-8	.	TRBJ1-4	CASSLASSGNEKLFF	TGTGCCAGCAGCTTAGCGAGCAGTGGGAATGAAAAACTGTTTTTT
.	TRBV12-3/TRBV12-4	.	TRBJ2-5	CASGISPETQYF	TGTGCCAGCGGCATTAGTCCCGAGACCCAGTACTTC
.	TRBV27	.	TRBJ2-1	CASSQQGGYLGEQFF	TGTGCCAGCAGTCAACAGGGAGGATATTTGGGGGAGCAGTTCTTC
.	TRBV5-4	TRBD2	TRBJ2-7	CASSFGLAREQYF	TGTGCCAGCAGCTTCGGACTAGCGCGCGAGCAGTACTTC
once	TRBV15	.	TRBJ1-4	CATSRERLGGVNEKLFF	TGTGCCACCAGCAGAGAGAGATTAGGGGGGGTGAATGAAAAACTGTTTTTT
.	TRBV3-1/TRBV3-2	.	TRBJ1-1	CASSHESSGEAFF	TGTGCCAGCAGCCATGAGTCTTCTGGAGAAGCTTTCTTT
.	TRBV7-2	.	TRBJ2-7	CASLPRQGGDEQYF	TGTGCCAGCCTCCCCCGCCAGGGGGGTGACGAGCAGTACTTC
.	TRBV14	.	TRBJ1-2	CASRREGVTGYTF	TGTGCCAGCAGACGGGAGGGGGTGACTGGCTACACCTTC
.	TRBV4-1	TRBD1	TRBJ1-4	CASSQDRGQGDEKLFF	TGCGCCAGCAGCCAAGATAGGGGACAGGGAGATGAAAAACTGTTTTTT
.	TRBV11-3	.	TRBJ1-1	CASSLGNWNTEAFF	TGTGCCAGCAGCTTGGGCAACTGGAACACTGAAGCTTTCTTT
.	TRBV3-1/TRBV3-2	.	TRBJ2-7	CASSQDGGEQYF	TGTGCCAGCAGCCAAGACGGCGGGGAGCAGTACTTC
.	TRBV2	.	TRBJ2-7	CASSHRNYEQYF	TGTGCCAGCAGTCACAGAAACTACGAGCAGTACTTC
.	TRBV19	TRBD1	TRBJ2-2	CASSAGQGSGELFF	TGTGCCAGTAGTGCGGGACAGGGGAGCGGGGAGCTGTTTTTT
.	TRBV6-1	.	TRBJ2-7	CASSEVQHSSYEQYF	TGTGCCAGCAGTGAAGTACAGCATAGCTCCTACGAGCAGTACTTC
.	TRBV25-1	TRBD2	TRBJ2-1	CASSRGGRGSYNEQFF	TGTGCCAGCAGTAGGGGCGGGAGGGGCTCCTACAATGAGCAGTTCTTC
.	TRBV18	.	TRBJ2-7	CASSPPGQIYEQYF	TGTGCCAGCTCCCCTCCTGGACAGATCTACGAGCAGTACTTC